One sample yielded the 10 T cell receptor beta chains listed below, sequenced in a study of human T cells and chemical hapten exposure. Indicated time point: patch test 2, 6 weeks after DPC sensitization. Treatment described: therapeutic diphenylcyclopropenone sensitization with weekly scalp DPC. TCRdb fed the RACE reads into MiXCR, producing one record per CDR3 protein. The sample gives about 380,000 distinct CDR3 sequences, about 6% of which show up once; around 6.1% is in the top ten. The sequences come from whole blood, collected in connection with sensitization to the hapten diphenylcyclopropenone (DPC). The source of these receptors is a woman between 18 and 29 years old with alopecia areata. Some clones in this sample may be carry-over from other donors' samples.

This clonotype was seen many times. The V gene is TRBV12-3 or TRBV12-4, the J gene TRBJ1-1, with D hard to call. The V end lost 6 bases, the J end lost 0 bases, and 11 bases lay between the germline ends. CDR3 length: 14 amino acids. CDR3 coding DNA: TGTGCCAGCAGAGAGAGACGGTTGAACACTGAAGCTTTCTTT. This sequence encodes CASRERRLNTEAFF.

This clonotype showed up just a few times. The chain recombines TRBV18 with TRBJ2-1, with D possibly TRBD1 on 6 matching bases. The V and J ends lost 0 bases and 12 bases respectively, with 21 bases between them. Germline-derived CDR1 and CDR2 are KGHSH and LQKENI. This CDR3 spans 16 amino acids. CDR3 region: CASSPPSLPKQGRQFF. The CDR3, as DNA: TGTGCCAGCTCACCACCGAGTCTCCCAAAACAGGGAAGGCAGTTCTTC.

The sample holds a few counts of this clonotype. The rearrangement uses TRBV28 and TRBJ1-1; the match to TRBD1 covers 10 bases. Trimming cost V 6 bases and J 3 bases; bases outside gene matches: 10. The length of the CDR3 is 16 residues. The germline V gene has CDR1 MDHEN and CDR2 SYDVKM. The CDR3 DNA is TGTGCCAGCAGCCAACAACCGGGACAGGGGCACACTGAAGCTTTCTTT. This encodes CASSQQPGQGHTEAFF.

This sequence joins TRBV4-3 and TRBJ2-5; D might be TRBD2 (6 bases). This CDR3 is 15 amino acids long. CDR1 LGHNA and CDR2 YSLEER come from the germline V gene. V gave up 0 bases and J gave up 5 bases, with 13 bases separating them. The CDR3: CASSQDGGYSETQYF. Written as DNA, the CDR3 is TGCGCCAGCAGCCAAGATGGGGGGTATTCGGAGACCCAGTACTTC.

This clonotype was counted ten times or more. The V and J genes are TRBV4-1 and TRBJ1-3; maybe TRBD1 (6 bases). Germline lookup yields CDR1 MGHRA and CDR2 YSYEKL. The CDR3 has 17 residues. V lost 1 base, J lost 5 bases, and 18 bases lay in between. The CDR3 DNA reads as TGCGCCAGCAGCCAAGCCCGCCGTCGGACAGTACGAAACACCATATATTTT. Its translation: CASSQARRRTVRNTIYF.

CDR3 in amino acids: CASSPPPVGLHRHKNIQYF. The DNA for the CDR3 is TGTGCCAGCAGCCCCCCCCCAGTCGGGCTCCATCGACACAAAAACATTCAGTACTTC. The chain combines TRBV6-4 with TRBJ2-4; D call uncertain. Trimming stripped 6 bases from V and 3 bases from J, with 27 bases between. Germline lookup yields CDR1 MRHNA and CDR2 SNTAGT. The CDR3 has 19 residues.

This clonotype was seen more than once but under ten times. The chain links TRBV7-3 to TRBJ1-2; the D gene is possibly TRBD1 (6 bases). V gave up 2 bases and J gave up 3 bases, with 19 bases separating them. The CDR3 sequence is 17 residues long. Looked up from germline, CDR1 is SGHTA and CDR2 is FQGTGA. CDR3 nucleotide sequence: TGTGCCAGCAGCTTAGGGGGCCCCGGGACGGTAGACTATGGCTACACCTTC. Amino acids: CASSLGGPGTVDYGYTF.

Only one count was recorded for this clonotype. At one end the junction does not follow the germline gene, possibly because of a read error. J is TRBJ1-5 and V is TRBV18; 7 bases line up with TRBD1. This CDR3 spans 16 amino acids. The germline V gene encodes CDR1 KGHSH and CDR2 LQKENI. The CDR3 is CTSSPPGRQGNLPQHF. DNA for the CDR3: TGTACCAGCTCACCACCGGGACGACAGGGAAATCTGCCCCAGCATTTT.

This clonotype has more than one count but fewer than ten. This chain connects TRBV5-5 to TRBJ1-2, with D perhaps matching TRBD1 (6 bases). Trimming took 2 bases from V and 8 from J, leaving 22 bases between them. Germline V gives CDR1 SGHKS, CDR2 YYEKEE (reference sequence). The CDR3 is 16 amino acids. CDR3 sequence reads: CASSLPPGTGQGGYTF. The CDR3 DNA reads as TGTGCCAGCAGCTTACCACCCGGAACAGGGCAAGGGGGCTACACCTTC.

This clonotype was counted many times. The chain recombines TRBV5-1 with TRBJ1-3, with 8 bases that match TRBD1. J was trimmed by 10 bases and V by 2 bases; bases with no gene match: 11. This CDR3 has 15 amino acids. CDR1 is SGHRS and CDR2 is YFSETQ in the germline V gene. The CDR3 loop is CASSFGQGSERTIYF. The DNA for the CDR3 is TGCGCCAGCAGCTTTGGACAGGGATCCGAACGGACCATATATTTT.